Listed here are 31 T cell receptor beta chains from one sample, sequenced in a study of shared clonotypes between healthy human individuals. Some clones are missing from TCRdb's copy, which holds only in-frame ones; the method was immunoSEQ multiplex PCR. This table holds millions of clones, about 95% found once. CD45RO-negative, CCR7-positively selected cells formed the naive CD8 fraction, excluding terminally differentiated effector memory CD45RA+ cells. Sequenced: naive CD8+ T cells sorted from blood. The receptors were gathered from a man between 18 and 29 years old in good health.

V usage is TRBV9 and J usage is TRBJ2-3; 9 bases line up with TRBD1. Germline V gene data show CDR1 as SGDLS and CDR2 as YYNGEE. The CDR3 has 17 residues. V lost 4 bases to trimming and J lost 1 base; unmatched junction nucleotides: 10. Here the CDR3 DNA reads TGTGCCAGCAGCCCTTCCGGGACAGGGATCGGCACAGATACGCAGTATTTT. Its protein product is CASSPSGTGIGTDTQYF.

This CDR3 is CASSSDRSLGNEQFF. CDR3 in DNA: TGTGCCAGCAGCTCGGACCGATCTCTCGGCAATGAGCAGTTCTTC. The rearrangement uses TRBV11-2 and TRBJ2-1; no clear D gene. The CDR3 extends over 15 amino acids. Trimming took off 4 bases at V and 6 bases at J, with 16 bases between the two ends. Germline CDR1 is SGHAT and CDR2 is FQNNGV. Using reference TRBV11-2 and TRBJ2-1 for the parts outside the CDR3, the full variable domain is EAGVAQSPRYKIIEKRQSVAFWCNPISGHATLYWYQQILGQGPKLLIQFQNNGVVDDSQLPKDRFSAERLKGVDSTLKIQPAKLEDSAVYLCASSSDRSLGNEQFFGPGTRLTVL.

This chain links TRBV5-6 with TRBJ1-1, with D maybe TRBD1 (5 bases). CDR3 length: 15 amino acids. Deletions cut 0 bases from V and 0 bases from J, with 9 bases between. Germline V gene data show CDR1 as SGHDT and CDR2 as YYEEEE. The CDR3 DNA reads TGTGCCAGCAGCTTGGGATGGGGGATGAACACTGAAGCTTTCTTT. This gives the protein CASSLGWGMNTEAFF.

The CDR3 region has the DNA TGTGCCAGCAGTGACGGGACAGGATACAATCAGCCCCAGCATTTT. Its translation: CASSDGTGYNQPQHF. This chain connects TRBV6-1 to TRBJ1-5; TRBD1 aligns across 8 bases. Trimming removed 3 bases from V and 3 bases from J; junction bases left unmatched: 4. The germline V gene encodes CDR1 MNHNS and CDR2 SASEGT. The CDR3 sequence is 15 residues long.

For this clone: Additional DNA sequences in this sample encode the identical CDR3. The V gene is TRBV27, the J gene TRBJ1-5; D is perhaps TRBD1 (6 bases). Per the germline V gene, CDR1 is MNHEY and CDR2 is SMNVEV (reference sequence). V lost 2 bases, J lost 5 bases, and 16 bases lay in between. The CDR3 extends over 16 amino acids. CDR3 nucleotide sequence: TGTGCCAGCAGTTTAAGCGCAGGGGAATTGGATCAGCCCCAGCATTTT. This encodes CASSLSAGELDQPQHF.

The V gene is TRBV6-5, the J gene TRBJ1-5; D remains unclear. Deletions cut 5 bases from V and 11 bases from J, with 13 bases between. This CDR3 contains 12 residues. CDR1 is MNHEY and CDR2 is SVGAGI in the germline V gene. The CDR3 reads CASSTGDSAQHF. The CDR3 DNA is TGTGCCAGCAGTACGGGAGATTCAGCCCAGCATTTT.

The rearrangement uses TRBV27 and TRBJ2-3; TRBD2 aligns across 7 bases. Losses at the gene ends were 1 base for V and 1 base for J; bases not matched to a gene: 2. This CDR3 has 15 residues. Germline assignment: CDR1 MNHEY and CDR2 SMNVEV (reference sequence). In DNA, the CDR3 is TGTGCCAGCAGTTTATTTGCGGGGGGCACAGATACGCAGTATTTT. Translation gives CASSLFAGGTDTQYF.

The gene calls are TRBV6-6 and TRBJ2-5; TRBD2 matches 14 bases. The V and J ends lost 2 bases and 5 bases, in that order; junction bases with no gene match: 4. Germline loops: CDR1 MNHNY, CDR2 SVGAGI (reference sequence). CDR3 length: 16 amino acids. CDR3: CASSYPGLAGVETQYF. In DNA form, the CDR3 reads TGTGCCAGCAGTTACCCGGGACTAGCGGGGGTGGAGACCCAGTACTTC.

As to this clone: The sample contains more than one DNA sequence encoding this CDR3. The chain links TRBV2 to TRBJ2-7; D might be TRBD1 (5 bases). Germline V gives CDR1 SNHLY, CDR2 FYNNEI. Trimming took off 6 bases at V and 3 bases at J, with 12 bases between the two ends. CDR3 length equals 13 residues. The CDR3 loop reads CASRVAGLYEQYF. CDR3 DNA sequence: TGTGCCAGCAGGGTGGCAGGGCTCTACGAGCAGTACTTC.

V usage is TRBV5-1 and J usage is TRBJ1-1, with a possible D match to TRBD1 (5 bases). The CDR3 has 13 residues. Germline V CDR1 and CDR2: SGHRS, YFSETQ. With 5 bases removed from V and 4 bases from J, the gap between germline ends came to 12 bases. CDR3 sequence: CASRYRPITEAFF. DNA for the CDR3: TGCGCCAGCAGGTACAGGCCGATCACTGAAGCTTTCTTT.

The J gene is TRBJ2-2, the V gene TRBV10-2, with unresolved D. Looked up from germline, CDR1 is WSHSY and CDR2 is SAAADI. Trimming left V 3 bases short and J 0 bases short, with 8 bases between. The CDR3 has 15 amino acids. The DNA for the CDR3 is TGCGCCAGCAGTGATCAGACCGCGAACACCGGGGAGCTGTTTTTT. Protein: CASSDQTANTGELFF.

V and J are TRBV7-8 and TRBJ2-2; 7 bases align to TRBD1. There are 14 residues in the CDR3. The trim removed 3 bases at V and 4 bases at J, leaving 2 bases unmatched. CDR1 is SGHVS and CDR2 is FQNEAQ in the germline V gene. The CDR3 DNA is TGTGCCAGCAGCTTGACAGGGACCACCGGGGAGCTGTTTTTT. Translation: CASSLTGTTGELFF. Complete variable domain (other parts from reference TRBV7-8 and TRBJ2-2): GAGVSQSPRYKVAKRGQDVALRCDPISGHVSLFWYQQALGQGPEFLTYFQNEAQLDKSGLPSDRFFAERPEGSVSTLKIQRTQQEDSAVYLCASSLTGTTGELFFGEGSRLTVL.

This chain connects TRBV7-9 to TRBJ2-1, with 8 bases identical to TRBD2. The V gene end was trimmed by 1 base and the J gene end by 6 bases; junction bases not matched to a gene: 2. CDR3 length: 14 amino acids. Germline CDR1 and CDR2: SEHNR and FQNEAQ (reference sequence). The CDR3 here is CASSLEAGANEQFF. The CDR3 DNA is TGTGCCAGCAGCTTAGAAGCGGGAGCCAATGAGCAGTTCTTC.

The CDR3 spells CATSAAGATYEQYF. In DNA, the CDR3 is TGTGCCACCTCGGCGGCAGGGGCAACCTACGAGCAGTACTTC. The chain is built from TRBV6-5 and TRBJ2-7; a possible D gene is TRBD1 (6 bases). The CDR3 has 14 amino acids. V shed 10 bases and J shed 2 bases, with 18 bases lying between them. Germline assignment: CDR1 MNHEY and CDR2 SVGAGI.

This chain links TRBV30 with TRBJ1-1, with a tentative D call TRBD1 (5 bases). This CDR3 contains 14 residues. Germline CDR1 and CDR2: GTSNPN and SVGIG (reference sequence). V was cut by 5 bases and J by 0 bases, with 13 bases left in between. This chain's CDR3 is CAWEMETVNTEAFF. CDR3 coding DNA: TGTGCCTGGGAGATGGAGACAGTGAACACTGAAGCTTTCTTT.

This chain links TRBV28 with TRBJ2-2, with D perhaps assigned TRBD1 or TRBD2 (6 bases each). Germline loops: CDR1 MDHEN, CDR2 SYDVKM. This CDR3 has 17 residues. V lost 4 bases and J lost 3, with 18 bases in between. CDR3 protein: CASSSGDSPRDTGELFF. CDR3 bases: TGTGCCAGCAGTTCAGGGGACTCCCCGAGGGACACCGGGGAGCTGTTTTTT.

The chain carries TRBV6-1 and TRBJ2-1; 8 bases agree with TRBD2. Looked up from germline, CDR1 is MNHNS and CDR2 is SASEGT. The trim removed 2 bases at V and 2 bases at J, leaving 14 bases unmatched. The CDR3 is 19 residues long. This CDR3 reads CASSESPRQSGRTYNEQFF. The CDR3 coding sequence is TGTGCCAGCAGTGAAAGCCCGAGACAAAGCGGGAGAACCTACAATGAGCAGTTCTTC.

V and J are TRBV7-9 and TRBJ1-2; 7 bases align to TRBD1. The CDR3 runs 15 residues. The germline V gene encodes CDR1 SEHNR and CDR2 FQNEAQ (reference sequence). The J segment lost 3 bases and the V segment lost 5 bases, leaving 9 bases of the junction unmatched. CDR3 nucleotides: TGTGCCAGCAGCGCGGATTTTAGGGGGCACTATGGCTACACCTTC. Encoded protein: CASSADFRGHYGYTF.

As concerns this clone: Within the sample, other DNA sequences also encode this same CDR3. The V call is TRBV4-1, the J call TRBJ1-1; D is ambiguous. The CDR3 spans 13 residues. Trimming removed 1 base at V and 1 base at J, with 4 bases between. Germline loops: CDR1 MGHRA, CDR2 YSYEKL. The CDR3 DNA is TGCGCCAGCAGCCAAGTTAGGAACACTGAAGCTTTCTTT. Its translation: CASSQVRNTEAFF.

V usage is TRBV7-9 and J usage is TRBJ2-7; a possible D gene is TRBD2 (6 bases). The germline V and J ends were trimmed by 1 base and 2 bases, with 12 bases remaining between them. The CDR3 consists of 15 residues. CDR1 and CDR2 (germline): SEHNR, FQNEAQ (reference sequence). The chain's CDR3 is CASSLGAGFPYEQYF. DNA for the CDR3: TGTGCCAGCAGCTTAGGAGCGGGTTTCCCCTACGAGCAGTACTTC.

The chain is built from TRBV11-2 and TRBJ2-7, with no clear D. The CDR3 length is 14 residues. V was pared by 5 bases and J by 0 bases, with 11 bases between. Germline CDR1 is SGHAT and CDR2 is FQNNGV. The CDR3 is CASSREANSYEQYF. CDR3 DNA: TGTGCCAGCAGCAGAGAGGCCAACTCCTACGAGCAGTACTTC.

V usage is TRBV9 and J usage is TRBJ1-2, with D possibly matching TRBD1 (6 bases). The V gene lost 0 bases and the J gene lost 4 bases, with 10 bases spanning the gap. CDR3 length: 14 residues. CDR1 and CDR2 (germline): SGDLS, YYNGEE. Here the CDR3 reads CASSVGDTSYGYTF. CDR3 coding DNA: TGTGCCAGCAGCGTAGGGGACACCTCCTATGGCTACACCTTC.

The chain has TRBV4-2 and TRBJ2-2, with 11 bases identical to TRBD1. Per germline, CDR1 LGHNA and CDR2 YNFKEQ. V gave up 4 bases and J gave up 6 bases; unmatched junction bases: 7. This CDR3 region has 16 residues. CDR3 nucleotide sequence: TGTGCCAGCAGCCCACGGACAGGGGGCGCCCCCGGGGAGCTGTTTTTT. Its translation: CASSPRTGGAPGELFF.

The chain carries TRBV4-1 and TRBJ2-7; 7 positions agree with TRBD1. The CDR3 is made up of 14 amino acids. V lost 5 bases and J lost 0; bases outside the gene matches: 4. Looked up from germline, CDR1 is MGHRA and CDR2 is YSYEKL. The CDR3, as DNA: TGCGCCAGCAGCACCCGGGACAGCTCCTACGAGCAGTACTTC. It encodes CASSTRDSSYEQYF.

V and J are TRBV13 and TRBJ2-2; perhaps TRBD2 as D (5 bases). V was trimmed by 7 bases and J by 2 bases, leaving 11 bases between them. The germline CDR1 and CDR2 sequences are PRHDT and FYEKMQ (reference sequence). The CDR3 contains 14 residues. The CDR3 region has the DNA TGTGCCAGCACCAGCGGAGGTAACACCGGGGAGCTGTTTTTT. Translated: CASTSGGNTGELFF.

The CDR3 loop reads CASSETSGGAYEQYF. The CDR3 bases are TGTGCCAGCAGCGAGACTAGCGGGGGGGCATACGAGCAGTACTTC. The V and J genes are TRBV4-2 and TRBJ2-7; 14 positions agree with TRBD2. The CDR3 extends over 15 amino acids. The V gene end was trimmed by 5 bases and the J gene end by 4 bases; junction bases not matched to a gene: 4. Germline values: CDR1 LGHNA, CDR2 YNFKEQ.

CDR3 in amino acids: CASSLSIIIDTQYF. CDR3 coding DNA: TGTGCCAGCAGTTTATCGATTATTATAGATACGCAGTATTTT. The chain couples TRBV27 to TRBJ2-3; D unclear. There are 14 residues in the CDR3. CDR1 is MNHEY, CDR2 SMNVEV, per germline (reference sequence). The V gene lost 0 bases and the J gene lost 5 bases, with 9 bases spanning the gap.

The chain has TRBV4-1 and TRBJ2-7; D gene ambiguous. The CDR3 has 11 amino acids. Deletions cut 6 bases from V and 3 bases from J, with 6 bases between. From germline, CDR1 is MGHRA and CDR2 YSYEKL. The CDR3 coding sequence is TGCGCCAGCAGTTCAGTCTACGAGCAGTACTTC. Encoded protein: CASSSVYEQYF.

This clone is a singleton in its sample. V gene TRBV10-1 combines with J gene TRBJ2-3; 7 bases match TRBD2. Germline V gene data show CDR1 as WNHNN and CDR2 as SYGVQD (reference sequence). Unmatched junction bases numbered 4, after V lost 2 bases and J lost 2 bases. This CDR3 region has 15 residues. The CDR3 sequence: CASSELLADTDTQYF. In DNA, the CDR3 is TGCGCCAGCAGTGAGCTTCTAGCGGACACAGATACGCAGTATTTT.

The V gene is TRBV12-5, the J gene TRBJ2-7; 7 bases map to TRBD1. Germline assignment: CDR1 LGHNT and CDR2 FRNRAP. This CDR3 contains 15 residues. With 4 bases clipped from V and 4 bases from J, the junction kept 10 bases outside the gene matches. The CDR3 DNA follows: TGTGCTAGTGGTTGGCCCCCGAACAGGGGATACGAGCAGTACTTC. It translates to CASGWPPNRGYEQYF.

The chain couples TRBV27 to TRBJ2-3; D uncertain. CDR3 length: 14 amino acids. The germline V and J ends were trimmed by 6 bases and 1 base, with 11 bases remaining between them. The germline V gene encodes CDR1 MNHEY and CDR2 SMNVEV (reference sequence). For the CDR3, the DNA is TGTGCCAGCAGGCGGCTAGGAGGCACAGATACGCAGTATTTT. Protein: CASRRLGGTDTQYF.